This T cell receptor beta chain is drawn from a study of shared clonotypes between healthy human individuals (TCRdb year 2020). Concerning the study at large: The cohort included three men and a couple of women between 18 and 49 years of age. Different laboratories and diverse techniques were used to prepare libraries and sequence TCR repertoires, to increase sequencing depth and limit assay-specific biases. Per donor, leukapheresis produced somewhere between about 0.94 and 10 billion PBMCs. For each donor, CD4 naive and CD4 memory were each given three plates, CD8 naive was given two plates, and CD8 memory was given one plate. To estimate repertoire size and how much clonotype sharing occurs between individuals, the study deeply sequenced the blood TCR repertoires of five healthy adults.

V ends up 0 bases short and J 4 bases short, with an unmatched junction base count of 14. Based on the germline V gene, the CDR1 and CDR2 sequences are SGHVS and FNYEAQ. From cysteine to phenylalanine, the CDR3 is 19 amino acids long. The only DNA kept is the CDR3, 57 bases in frame from the first base. Using the deep immunoSEQ assay, multiplex PCR amplified TCR CDR3 regions from genomic DNA. For each cell subset, the extracted genomic DNA was distributed evenly across all wells of several immunoSEQ 96-well plates, and each plate served as one replicate. For sorted subsets, roughly 200 ng of genomic DNA, equivalent to some 30,000 T cell genomes, went into each replicate PCR. Purified libraries were measured with a Qubit 3.0 fluorometer, size-checked on a Bioanalyzer 2100, and measured again with the KAPA Library Quantification kit. A separate single-read 150-cycle Illumina NextSeq 550 flow cell was used to sequence each immunoSEQ 96-well plate. Per the source publication's procedure: Because the immunoSEQ output held only junctional sequences and lacked quality scores, the filtering could not match the filtering applied to full-length reads. Sequences were annotated with PyIR, a Python wrapper for IgBLAST v1.9, and V/J genes and CDR3 were assigned using IMGT germline references. Reads were removed for weak V/J assignments (E-value above 1e-6), missing CDR3, stop codons, out-of-frame junctions, or ambiguous translated residues. A V3J clonotype was defined by an identical inferred V gene, J gene, and CDR3 amino acid sequence. The percentage overlap between two repertoires was calculated by dividing the number of shared unique clonotypes by the size of the smaller repertoire. Repertoire richness was assessed with RTK rarefaction, the Chao1 estimator, and Recon v2.1 estimates of unobserved clonotypes. Generation probabilities were computed with OLGA for all TCRbeta clonotypes obtained by the gDNA method from four donors. Drawn from immuneACCESS, this table holds only the in-frame rearrangements with V and J called that TCRdb kept. Clones are partly lost; checked studies trace under half to an unresolved V gene and leave the rest unexplained. V and J calls and clone size are given by that table; D and trimming were obtained from the DNA. This sample lists 630,000 or so clones; more than 95% were detected once. The ten biggest clones cover 0.3% of the sample.

With regard to this clone: Its antigen has not been determined. Qualities for individual bases were not recorded, and no much larger clone is one base off.

For the CD8 naive samples, CD45RO-negative cells were positively selected for CCR7, yielding a CD45RA+CCR7+ population from which TemRA cells were excluded. Healthy HIV-negative adults with no recently reported acute infections or vaccinations were included as donors. Every donor was a Caucasian adult residing in Nashville, Tennessee, USA. After blood collection by leukapheresis, PBMCs were isolated using Ficoll-Histopaque density gradient centrifugation and then cryopreserved in the vapor phase of liquid nitrogen. Analytical flow cytometry was used to check the purity and quantity of every magnetically sorted T cell population. Genomic DNA was isolated from every sorted fraction and measured by UV absorbance on a Nanodrop 2000c. Overall study outcomes, separate from this receptor: Higher generation probabilities were observed for clonotypes shared by all four sorted-subset donors than for non-shared clonotypes. Pairwise subsampling indicated that sequencing depth was expected to affect the degree of clonotype sharing among donors. Rarefaction of sorted-subset datasets indicated incomplete sequencing despite the large sequencing depth. Only blood was sampled, and tissue TCR repertoires likely differ from those in blood. Sharing across a few donors was observed for around 5% of naive CD4, under 4% of naive CD8, 2% to 2.5% of memory CD4, and roughly 0.4% of memory CD8 clonotypes. Because the study included a small number of donors, the genetic and exposure-history diversity represented was limited. Estimated clonotype richness was generally larger for naive than for memory subsets.

The chain links TRBV7-6 with TRBJ2-1, with TRBD1 matching 8 junction bases. This clonotype originated in a man aged 30-40 years in good health. The sequenced sample consisted of naive CD8+ T cells sorted from blood. The meaning of the sample's cell subset or site label: CD45RA+CCR7+. The DNA sequence is TGTGCCAGCAGCTTAGCGCCCCTAGGGGCAGGGGGCTTGTACAATGAGCAGTTCTTC. This is translated as CASSLAPLGAGGLYNEQFF.